The TCR beta chain described here comes from a study of T-cell memory formation after mild COVID-19. The wider study: The study found TCR clusters largely donor specific.

The sample holds a few counts of this clonotype. In TCRdb, the 5' RACE reads were re-called with MiXCR into one record per CDR3 protein. The table includes about 250,000 distinct CDR3 sequences, less than 20% detected once. With 8 bases clipped from V and 8 bases from J, the junction kept 10 bases outside the gene matches. This CDR3 spans 12 amino acids. From germline, CDR1 is SQVTM and CDR2 ANQGSEA. The rearrangement links TRBV29-1 to TRBJ1-1, with TRBD1 matching 8 bases. The sequence was obtained from an adult woman who had mild COVID-19 (a few samples of this study predate the infection). Cell type and time point are not known. Sequenced material: PBMCs or a T cell subset sorted from them (not recorded which). CDR3 coding DNA: TGCAGCTCATCCGACAGGGGTCGGGAAGCTTTCTTT. This translates into CSSSDRGREAFF.